Listed below are T cell receptor beta chains from one sample, sequenced in a study of blood T cell repertoires in COVID-19. Produced via immunoSEQ multiplex PCR; TCRdb's table is partial and in-frame only. The profile shows tens of thousands of clones, 84% of them singletons. The material sequenced was peripheral blood. These receptors originate from a human donor in a cohort sampled during active COVID-19. The CDR3 runs from the conserved cysteine through the conserved F or W. The D gene is left open where the match is weak. The size of a clone is reported for some rows only, either as once, few or many, or as a class for expanded clones.

V gene	clone size	D gene	J gene	CDR3 protein	CDR3 DNA
TRBV4-2	few	-	TRBJ2-7	CASSQGGEPAYEQYF	TGTGCCAGCAGCCAAGGGGGCGAACCAGCCTACGAGCAGTACTTC
TRBV5-6	-	-	TRBJ2-7	CASSWASGSTKYF	-
TRBV6-5	-	TRBD1	TRBJ2-5	CASRGQGSVETQYF	TGTGCCAGCAGGGGACAGGGTTCCGTAGAGACCCAGTACTTC
TRBV7-9	-	-	TRBJ1-2	CASSSDYYGYTF	TGTGCCAGCAGCTCGGACTACTATGGCTACACCTTC
TRBV4-2	-	TRBD1	TRBJ1-2	CASSQGGTGIVYGYTF	TGTGCCAGCAGCCAGGGGGGGACAGGGATTGTCTATGGCTACACCTTC
TRBV18	-	TRBD1	TRBJ2-5	CASSPRGRTGGSQETQYF	TGTGCCAGCTCACCCCGAGGCAGGACAGGGGGTTCACAAGAGACCCAGTACTTC
TRBV6-5	-	-	TRBJ1-4	CASSHGRGVDEKLFF	TGTGCCAGCAGTCATGGGCGGGGGGTTGACGAAAAACTGTTTTTT
TRBV4-2	-	-	TRBJ2-2	CASSRDSNTGELFF	TGTGCCAGCAGCCGGGACTCCAACACCGGGGAGCTGTTTTTT
TRBV20-1	-	-	TRBJ2-1	CSAHSGLRQFF	TGCAGTGCGCATAGCGGACTCCGGCAGTTCTTC
TRBV9	-	TRBD1	TRBJ2-2	CASSLPRTGVDTGELFF	TGTGCCAGCAGCCTCCCCCGGACAGGGGTCGACACCGGGGAGCTGTTTTTT
TRBV19	-	TRBD1	TRBJ1-1	CASDRGLLMNTEAFF	TGTGCCTCAGACAGGGGCCTTCTCATGAACACTGAAGCTTTCTTT
TRBV7-3	few	-	TRBJ2-3	CASSLGQGGADTQYF	TGTGCCAGCAGCTTGGGGCAGGGTGGCGCAGATACGCAGTATTTT
TRBV6-6	-	-	TRBJ1-6	CASSPLTVSPLHF	TGTGCCAGCAGCCCACTGACAGTTTCACCCCTCCACTTT
TRBV7-9	-	-	TRBJ1-1	CASSLALSGTEAFF	TGTGCCAGCAGCTTAGCACTATCAGGGACTGAAGCTTTCTTT
TRBV7-8	-	-	TRBJ1-2	CASSLVIEDRRASLYGYTF	TGTGCCAGCAGCTTAGTGATAGAAGACAGGCGCGCTTCCCTCTATGGCTACACCTTC
TRBV29-1	once	TRBD1	TRBJ1-5	CSVRTGGDQPQHF	TGCAGCGTTCGAACAGGGGGAGATCAGCCCCAGCATTTT
TRBV6-2/TRBV6-3	-	TRBD1	TRBJ2-7	CASSLTGYEQYF	TGTGCCAGCAGTTTGACAGGGTACGAGCAGTACTTC
TRBV7-2	-	-	TRBJ2-3	CASSLVGTRGASTDTQYF	TGTGCCAGCAGCTTAGTAGGGACACGGGGGGCTAGCACAGATACGCAGTATTTT
TRBV5-6	once	TRBD1	TRBJ2-5	CASSSVAGGGQETQYF	TGTGCCAGCAGCTCCGTGGCAGGGGGTGGTCAGGAGACCCAGTACTTC
TRBV5-1	-	-	TRBJ2-7	CASSLVTGHQAYEQYF	TGCGCCAGCAGCTTGGTCACGGGACACCAAGCCTACGAGCAGTACTTC
TRBV6-2/TRBV6-3	few	-	TRBJ1-5	CASSYSSLRALRLNQPQHF	TGTGCCAGCAGTTACTCTTCCTTGAGGGCCCTCCGTTTAAATCAGCCCCAGCATTTT
TRBV6-5	-	-	TRBJ2-7	CAITDRGTREQYF	TGTGCCATCACCGACAGGGGGACTAGGGAGCAGTACTTC
TRBV28	-	TRBD2	TRBJ2-3	CASSTLAGGLDTQYF	TGTGCCAGCAGTACTCTAGCGGGGGGCCTTGATACGCAGTATTTT
TRBV9	-	-	TRBJ1-5	CASNFGEEASYSNQPQHF	TGTGCCAGCAACTTCGGGGAGGAGGCGAGTTATAGCAATCAGCCCCAGCATTTT
TRBV19	-	TRBD1	TRBJ1-2	CASSMGQGHGYTF	TGTGCCAGTAGTATGGGACAGGGCCATGGTTACACCTTC
TRBV7-9	-	TRBD1	TRBJ1-2	CASSLPTGENYGYTF	TGTGCCAGCAGCTTGCCGACAGGGGAGAACTATGGCTACACCTTC
TRBV27	-	-	TRBJ1-3	CASSPSLAGSMNTIYF	TGTGCCAGCAGTCCCTCCCTCGCAGGGTCTATGAACACCATATATTTT
TRBV6-2/TRBV6-3	-	-	TRBJ2-2	CASSYEARSGELFF	TGTGCCAGCAGTTACGAGGCCCGGTCCGGGGAGCTGTTTTTT
TRBV2	-	TRBD1	TRBJ2-7	CASQAARTGPYEQYF	TGTGCCAGCCAGGCGGCCCGGACAGGGCCCTACGAGCAGTACTTC
TRBV7-9	-	-	TRBJ2-2	CASSLAPRRTGELFF	TGTGCCAGCAGCTTAGCGCCTAGGAGGACCGGGGAGCTGTTTTTT
TRBV6-5	-	-	TRBJ1-2	CASQGPNYGYTF	TGTGCCAGCCAGGGTCCTAACTATGGCTACACCTTC
TRBV5-5	-	-	TRBJ1-3	CASSFSGTGNTIYF	TGTGCCAGCAGCTTCTCGGGGACTGGAAACACCATATATTTT
TRBV18	-	-	TRBJ2-2	CASSPPNGQPTGELFF	TGTGCCAGCTCACCCCCTAATGGACAGCCTACCGGGGAGCTGTTTTTT
TRBV7-6	-	TRBD1	TRBJ2-7	CASSLGDGTGKQYF	TGTGCCAGCAGCTTAGGGGACGGGACAGGGAAGCAGTACTTC
TRBV4-3	-	-	TRBJ2-2	CASSPSDSTGELFF	TGCGCCAGCAGCCCTTCCGACAGCACCGGGGAGCTGTTTTTT